This TCR beta chain was identified in a study of blood T cell repertoires in COVID-19. Study overall: The United States, Italy and Spain supplied acute and convalescent COVID-19 samples. The cDNA or gDNA used as material had been derived from T cells, B-cell-depleted T cells, or PBMCs.

Methods used by the authors: Quantification of nucleated cells was approximated via reference gene primer amplification. The protocol was immunoSEQ multiplex PCR, while the TCRdb copy is restricted to in-frame clones and leaves out a portion. That table supplies the V and J calls and clone size; D and trimming were determined from the DNA. This repertoire shows about 150,000 clones, 60% to 85% found once; its top ten account for about 15%. CDR1 and CDR2 (germline): SGHDT, YYEEEE. V lost 2 bases and J 2 bases, leaving 7 bases between the germline ends. The CDR3 has 13 amino acids. Sequenced material: peripheral blood. The chain couples TRBV5-6 to TRBJ1-1, with D unclear. The receptor comes from a man aged 45-65 years with acute or convalescent COVID-19. The CDR3 nucleotides are TGTGCCAGCAGCTTTGGCAGAAACACTGAAGCTTTCTTT. Translating it yields CASSFGRNTEAFF. The full variable domain, with the rest looked up from reference TRBV5-6 and TRBJ1-1, is DAGVTQSPTHLIKTRGQQVTLRCSPKSGHDTVSWYQQALGQGPQFIFQYYEEEERQRGNFPDRFSGHQFPNYSSELNVNALLLGDSALYLCASSFGRNTEAFFGQGTRLTVV.